Shown below are 9 T cell receptor beta chains from a single sample sequenced in a study of shared clonotypes between healthy human individuals. TCRdb's table, derived via immunoSEQ multiplex PCR, lists solely in-frame clones and lacks some. The sample holds fewer than 2.5 million clones, 93% seen once. The sequenced sample was naive CD4+ T cells from PBMCs. Subset described: CD45RA+ positively selected. Receptor source: a young man in good health. Some clones in this sample may be carry-over from other donors' samples.

The chain employs TRBV28 and TRBJ2-7, with 9 nucleotides matching TRBD1. Looked up from germline, CDR1 is MDHEN and CDR2 is SYDVKM. The CDR3 is 16 amino acids. V was clipped by 4 bases and J by 3 bases; unmatched bases: 10. The CDR3 is CASSSAGQGVSYEQYF. The DNA for the CDR3 is TGTGCCAGCAGTTCCGCGGGACAGGGAGTAAGCTACGAGCAGTACTTC.

The J gene is TRBJ2-7, the V gene TRBV6-7, with 9 bases lining up with TRBD1. TRBV6-7 is an open reading frame whose function is uncertain. Germline trimming cut 7 bases from V and 3 bases from J; bases unmatched to any gene: 7. This CDR3 spans 14 amino acids. The CDR3 coding sequence is TGTGCCAGCACCGCCCCGGACAGGGGCTACGAGCAGTACTTC. Its protein is CASTAPDRGYEQYF.

This chain connects TRBV29-1 to TRBJ2-5, with D uncertain. Germline V gene lookup returns CDR1 SQVTM and CDR2 ANQGSEA. Trimming removed 6 bases from V and 2 bases from J, with 13 bases in between. This CDR3 has 13 amino acids. CDR3 nucleotide sequence: TGCAGCGTAGTACCATACACTCAAGAGACCCAGTACTTC. This gives the protein CSVVPYTQETQYF.

The rearrangement joins TRBV7-3 to TRBJ2-1, with 9 nucleotides matching TRBD1. V lost 5 bases, J lost 13 bases, and 9 bases stayed unmatched. Per germline, CDR1 SGHTA and CDR2 FQGTGA. The CDR3 is made up of 13 amino acids. CDR3: CASSTSDRGNQFF. The CDR3 nucleotides read TGTGCCAGCAGCACCTCGGACAGGGGAAACCAGTTCTTC.

Regarding this clone: Other DNA sequences in this specimen translate into the identical CDR3. This chain connects TRBV4-1 to TRBJ2-1; D uncertain. CDR1 is MGHRA, CDR2 YSYEKL, per germline. The CDR3 totals 12 residues. The ends were cut back, 1 base at V and 7 bases at J, with 5 bases in the middle. This chain's CDR3 is CASSQGGNEQFF. The CDR3 DNA is TGCGCCAGCAGCCAAGGAGGTAATGAGCAGTTCTTC.

The chain links TRBV28 to TRBJ2-5; D perhaps matches TRBD2 (5 bases). V lost 0 bases, J lost 5 bases, and 10 bases lay in between. The length of the CDR3 is 14 residues. CDR1 is MDHEN and CDR2 is SYDVKM in the germline V gene. In nucleotides, the CDR3 is TGTGCCAGCAGTTTATGGAGGGCTACTGAGACCCAGTACTTC. Protein sequence: CASSLWRATETQYF.

Here the CDR3 DNA reads TGTGCCAGCAGTTTAGGGGGGGCGGGAGCTTGGAATGAGCAGTTCTTC. Translating gives CASSLGGAGAWNEQFF. This chain uses TRBV28 with TRBJ2-1; possible D gene TRBD2, 7 bases. Deletions cut 2 bases from V and 7 bases from J, with 18 bases between. The CDR3 sequence is 16 residues long. Per the germline V gene, CDR1 is MDHEN and CDR2 is SYDVKM.

This sequence joins TRBV9 and TRBJ2-5; D gene uncertain. Trimming shortened V by 1 base and J by 4 bases, and 8 bases separated the two germline ends. The CDR3 consists of 13 residues. The germline V gene has CDR1 SGDLS and CDR2 YYNGEE. The CDR3 sequence is CASSVPGPETQYF. DNA for the CDR3: TGTGCCAGCAGCGTACCCGGTCCAGAGACCCAGTACTTC.

V and J are TRBV28 and TRBJ1-5; no firm D call. Trimming left V 4 bases short and J 3 bases short, with 16 bases between. The CDR3 extends over 16 amino acids. Germline-derived CDR1 and CDR2 are MDHEN and SYDVKM. Here the CDR3 reads CASSSPAVGNNQPQHF. CDR3 coding DNA: TGTGCCAGCAGTTCACCCGCGGTGGGAAACAATCAGCCCCAGCATTTT.